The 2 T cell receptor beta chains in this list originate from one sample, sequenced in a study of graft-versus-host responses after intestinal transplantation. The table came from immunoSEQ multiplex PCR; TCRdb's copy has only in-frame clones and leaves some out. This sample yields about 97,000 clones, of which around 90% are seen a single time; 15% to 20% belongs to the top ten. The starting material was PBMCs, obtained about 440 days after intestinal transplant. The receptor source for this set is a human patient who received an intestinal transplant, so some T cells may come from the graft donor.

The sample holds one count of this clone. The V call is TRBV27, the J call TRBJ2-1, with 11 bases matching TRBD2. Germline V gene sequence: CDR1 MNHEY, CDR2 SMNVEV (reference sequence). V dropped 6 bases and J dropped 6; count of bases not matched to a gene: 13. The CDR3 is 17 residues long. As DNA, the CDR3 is TGTGCCAGCAGGGGGAATTGGGGACTAGCGGAAAGCAATGAGCAGTTCTTC. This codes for CASRGNWGLAESNEQFF.

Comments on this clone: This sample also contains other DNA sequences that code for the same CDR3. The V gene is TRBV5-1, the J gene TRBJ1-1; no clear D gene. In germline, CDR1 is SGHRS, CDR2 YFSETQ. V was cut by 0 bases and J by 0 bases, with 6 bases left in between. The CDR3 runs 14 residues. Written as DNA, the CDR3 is TGCGCCAGCAGCTTGGGCTTCTTGAACACTGAAGCTTTCTTT. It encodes CASSLGFLNTEAFF.